This T cell receptor (beta chain) was found in a study of post-analysis software for immune sequencing data. Study-wide results and limits: Among roughly 5 TRBV segments more frequent in patients than controls were TRBV5-6, TRBV5-1 and TRBV20-1.

The CDR3 is 13 residues long. Germline V gene lookup returns CDR1 SQVTM and CDR2 ANQGSEA. Trimming took 1 base from V and 3 from J, leaving 8 bases between them. A note on this clonotype: The antigen is not known.

Libraries were made from TCR beta cDNA, and they carried unique molecular identifiers. In TCRdb, the PCR reads were re-called with MiXCR into one record per CDR3 protein. This sample has approximately 630,000 distinct CDR3 sequences, with 59% found just once. This TCR came from a girl aged 2 to 10 with multiple sclerosis. The genes are TRBV29-1 and TRBJ2-3; unclear D gene. The sample was blood. The CDR3 nucleotides are TGCAGCGTTGAAGTCCTAGTTACAGATACGCAGTATTTT. Translation gives CSVEVLVTDTQYF.